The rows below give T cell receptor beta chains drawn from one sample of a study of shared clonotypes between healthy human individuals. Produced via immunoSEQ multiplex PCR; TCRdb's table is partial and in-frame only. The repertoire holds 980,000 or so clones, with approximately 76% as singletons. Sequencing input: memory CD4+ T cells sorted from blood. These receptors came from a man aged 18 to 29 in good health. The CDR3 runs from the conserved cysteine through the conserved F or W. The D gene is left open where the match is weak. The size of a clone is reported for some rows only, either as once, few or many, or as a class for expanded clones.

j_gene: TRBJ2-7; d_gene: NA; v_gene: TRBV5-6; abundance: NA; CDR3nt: TGTGCCAGCAGCTCCGGGGCCCTAACGTCCTACGAGCAGTACTTC; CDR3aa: CASSSGALTSYEQYF
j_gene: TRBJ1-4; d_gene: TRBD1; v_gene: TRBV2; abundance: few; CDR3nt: TGTGCCAGCAGTGATGGACAGGGATTAAATGAAAAACTGTTTTTT; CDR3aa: CASSDGQGLNEKLFF
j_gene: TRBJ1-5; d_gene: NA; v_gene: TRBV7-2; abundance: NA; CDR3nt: TGTGCCAGCAGCTTTACAAGTAGCAATCAGCCCCAGCATTTT; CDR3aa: CASSFTSSNQPQHF
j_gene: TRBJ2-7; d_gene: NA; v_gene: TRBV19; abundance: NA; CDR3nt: TGTGCCAGTACTTCTAGCCGGGACAAAAGGGAGCAGTACTTC; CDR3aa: CASTSSRDKREQYF
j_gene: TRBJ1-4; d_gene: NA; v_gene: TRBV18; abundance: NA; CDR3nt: TGTGCCAGCTCACGAACGGGGGCAACTAATGAAAAACTGTTTTTT; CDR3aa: CASSRTGATNEKLFF
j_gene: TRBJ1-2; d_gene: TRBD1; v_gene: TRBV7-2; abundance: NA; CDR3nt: TGTGCCAGCAGCCCGGAGAAGGGACAGAACTATGGCTACACCTTC; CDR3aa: CASSPEKGQNYGYTF
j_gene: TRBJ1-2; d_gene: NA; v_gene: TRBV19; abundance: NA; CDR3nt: TGTGCCAGTCAGCGGGGGAACTATGGCTACACCTTC; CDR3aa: CASQRGNYGYTF
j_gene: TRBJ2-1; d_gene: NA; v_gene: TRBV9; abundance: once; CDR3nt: TGTGCCAGCAGCCCTCAGGGCGGGACCAGCAATGAGCAGTTCTTC; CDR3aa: CASSPQGGTSNEQFF
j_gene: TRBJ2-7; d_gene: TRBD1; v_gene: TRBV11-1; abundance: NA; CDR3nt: TGTGCCAGCAGCCGGGACAGGACCTACGAGCAGTACTTC; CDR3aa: CASSRDRTYEQYF
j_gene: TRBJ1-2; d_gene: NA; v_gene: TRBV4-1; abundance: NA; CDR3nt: TGCGCCAGCAGCCAAGGATCCCAGGGAAAGAATAGTTACTACACCTTC; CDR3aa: CASSQGSQGKNSYYTF
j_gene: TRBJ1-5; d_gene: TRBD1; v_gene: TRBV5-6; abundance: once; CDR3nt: TGTGCCAGCAGCCCTGGACAGGCCGGCAATCAGCCCCAGCATTTT; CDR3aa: CASSPGQAGNQPQHF
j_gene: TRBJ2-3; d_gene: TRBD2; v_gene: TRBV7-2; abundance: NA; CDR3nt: TGTGCCAGCAGCTTAAGGCTAGCGGGGGGGCTGCGAGATACGCAGTATTTT; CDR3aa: CASSLRLAGGLRDTQYF
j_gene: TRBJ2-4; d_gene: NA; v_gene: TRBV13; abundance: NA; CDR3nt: TGTGCCAGCAGCTTAGGCGCGTGGGTGGCCAAAAACATTCAGTACTTC; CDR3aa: CASSLGAWVAKNIQYF
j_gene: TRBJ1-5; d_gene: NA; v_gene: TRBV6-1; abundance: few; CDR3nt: TGTGCCAGCAGACCTGATAGCAATCAGCCCCAGCATTTT; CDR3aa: CASRPDSNQPQHF
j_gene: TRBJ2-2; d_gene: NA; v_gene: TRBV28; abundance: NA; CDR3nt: TGTGCCAGCCCGAACAGGAACACCGGGGAGCTGTTTTTT; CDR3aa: CASPNRNTGELFF
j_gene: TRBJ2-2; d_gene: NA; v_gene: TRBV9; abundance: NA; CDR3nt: TGTGCCAGCACGAGGGACTTCGGGGAGCTGTTTTTT; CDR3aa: CASTRDFGELFF
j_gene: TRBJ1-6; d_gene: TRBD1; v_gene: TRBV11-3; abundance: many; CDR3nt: TGTGCCAGCAGCTTAAGGGACAGTGAGACGGATAATTCACCCCTCCACTTT; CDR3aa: CASSLRDSETDNSPLHF
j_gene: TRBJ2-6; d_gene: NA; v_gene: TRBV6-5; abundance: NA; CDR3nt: TGTGCCAGCAGTTTAAGGGGTTCGGGGGCCAACGTCCTGACTTTC; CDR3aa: CASSLRGSGANVLTF
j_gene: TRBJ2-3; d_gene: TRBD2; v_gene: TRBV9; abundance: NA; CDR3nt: TGTGCCAGCAGCTTCCAGACTAGCGGGAGGGAAACAGATACGCAGTATTTT; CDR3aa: CASSFQTSGRETDTQYF
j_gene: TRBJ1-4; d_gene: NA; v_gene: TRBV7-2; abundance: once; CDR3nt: TGTGCCAGCAGCTTACAACAGACACATAATGAAAAACTGTTTTTT; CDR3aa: CASSLQQTHNEKLFF
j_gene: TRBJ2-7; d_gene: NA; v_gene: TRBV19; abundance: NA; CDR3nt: TGTGCCAGTAGCTCCCGGATGAGCTCCTACGAGCAGTACTTC; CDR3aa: CASSSRMSSYEQYF
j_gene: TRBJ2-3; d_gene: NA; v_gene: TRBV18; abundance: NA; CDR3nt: TGTGCCAGCTCACCAACGCAGGGCGCCAGCACAGATACGCAGTATTTT; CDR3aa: CASSPTQGASTDTQYF
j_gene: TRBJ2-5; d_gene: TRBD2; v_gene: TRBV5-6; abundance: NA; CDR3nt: TGTGCCAGCAGCTTGGCCGCCGCTAGCGGGGGGGCCTGGGAGACCCAGTACTTC; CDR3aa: CASSLAAASGGAWETQYF
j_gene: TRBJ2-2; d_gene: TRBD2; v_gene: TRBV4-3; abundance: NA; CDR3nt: TGCGCCAGCAGCCAAGGCGGGGGGCCCGGGGAGCTGTTTTTT; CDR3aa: CASSQGGGPGELFF
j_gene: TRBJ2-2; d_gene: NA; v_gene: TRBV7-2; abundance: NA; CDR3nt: TGTGCCAGCAGCTCACAGGGTAACACCGGGGAGCTGTTTTTT; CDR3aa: CASSSQGNTGELFF
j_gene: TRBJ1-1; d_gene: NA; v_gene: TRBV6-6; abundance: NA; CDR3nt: TGTGCCAGCAGTCTGGAAACGGTGAACACTGAAGCTTTCTTT; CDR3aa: CASSLETVNTEAFF
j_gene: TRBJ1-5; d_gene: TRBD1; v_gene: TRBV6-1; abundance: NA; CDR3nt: TGTGCCACCTCACAGGGGGGGAAGTCCCTAGAGCCCCAGCATTTT; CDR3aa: CATSQGGKSLEPQHF
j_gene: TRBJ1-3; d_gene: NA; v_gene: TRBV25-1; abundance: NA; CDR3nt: TGTGCCAGCAGTGATCCAGGGTCTGGAAACACCATATATTTT; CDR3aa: CASSDPGSGNTIYF
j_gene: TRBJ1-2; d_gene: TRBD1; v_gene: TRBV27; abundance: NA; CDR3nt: TGTGCCAGCAGCGAGACAGGGGTGGGTGGCTACACCTTC; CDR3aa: CASSETGVGGYTF
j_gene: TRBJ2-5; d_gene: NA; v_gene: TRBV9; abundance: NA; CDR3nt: TGTGCCAGCAGCGTAGACGTAGCCGGGGAGACCCAGTACTTC; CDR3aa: CASSVDVAGETQYF
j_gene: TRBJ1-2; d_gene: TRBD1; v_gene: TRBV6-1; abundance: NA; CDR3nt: TGTGCCAGCAGTGAAGGGGCGGACAGGGGGCGATTACGTGGCTACACCTTC; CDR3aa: CASSEGADRGRLRGYTF
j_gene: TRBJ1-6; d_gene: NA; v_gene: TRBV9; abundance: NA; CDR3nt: TGTGCCAGCAGCGTAGGCTCCTCCAATTCACCCCTCCACTTT; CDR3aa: CASSVGSSNSPLHF
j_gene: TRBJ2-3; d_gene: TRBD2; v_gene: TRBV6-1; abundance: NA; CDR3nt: TGTGCCAGCAGTGCCCTTAGCGGGAGGGGCACAGATACGCAGTATTTT; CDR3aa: CASSALSGRGTDTQYF
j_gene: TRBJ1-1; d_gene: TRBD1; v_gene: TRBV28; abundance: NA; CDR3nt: TGTGCCAGCCCGGGACAGGGGAACACTGAAGCTTTCTTT; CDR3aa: CASPGQGNTEAFF
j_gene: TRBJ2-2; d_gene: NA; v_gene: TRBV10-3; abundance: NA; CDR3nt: TGTGCCAGCTCCATCGTATCGGGGGGCCTGAACACCGGGGAGCTGTTTTTT; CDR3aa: CASSIVSGGLNTGELFF
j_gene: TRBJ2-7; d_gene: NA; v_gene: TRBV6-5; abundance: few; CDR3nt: TGTGCCAGCACCATTAGGGGAGGGGGGCCAGGAGAGCAGTACTTC; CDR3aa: CASTIRGGGPGEQYF
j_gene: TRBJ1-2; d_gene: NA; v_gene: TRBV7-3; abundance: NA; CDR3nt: NA; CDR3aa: CASSFGAGESYTF
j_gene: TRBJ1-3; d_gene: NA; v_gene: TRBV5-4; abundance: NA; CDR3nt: TGTGCCAGCAGCCACGATGCGGGGGGAAACACCATATATTTT; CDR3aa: CASSHDAGGNTIYF
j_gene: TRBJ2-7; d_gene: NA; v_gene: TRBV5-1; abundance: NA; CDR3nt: TGCGCCAGCAGCTTCGGGCGGACCTACGAGCAGTACTTC; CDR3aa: CASSFGRTYEQYF
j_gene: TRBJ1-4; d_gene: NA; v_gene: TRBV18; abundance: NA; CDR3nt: TGTGCCAGCTCACCCCGAGGGGGGAATGAAAAACTGTTTTTT; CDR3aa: CASSPRGGNEKLFF
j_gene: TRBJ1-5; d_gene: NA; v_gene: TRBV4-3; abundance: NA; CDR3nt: TGCGCCAGCAGCCAAGATTGGAGGCAGCCCCAGCATTTT; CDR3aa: CASSQDWRQPQHF
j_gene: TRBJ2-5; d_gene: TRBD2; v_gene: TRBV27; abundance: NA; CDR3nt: TGTGCCAGCAGCAGCCGGATAGCGGGCTTGGTGACCCAGTACTTC; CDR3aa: CASSSRIAGLVTQYF
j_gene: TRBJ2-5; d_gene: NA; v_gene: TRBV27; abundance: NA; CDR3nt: TGTGCCAGCAGTTCCGGGCTAGCCGGGGAGACCCAGTACTTC; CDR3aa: CASSSGLAGETQYF